The 23 T cell receptor beta chains in this list originate from one sample, sequenced in a study of blood T cell repertoires in COVID-19. Only in-frame clones appear in the TCRdb table, and some are missing; sequencing was by immunoSEQ multiplex PCR. This table has some 200,000 clones, approximately 80% appearing once. The sequencing sample was made of PBMCs or T cells enriched from blood (not recorded which). These receptors all stem from a woman aged 50 to 65 with acute COVID-19.

The CDR3 DNA is TGTGCCAGCAGTTCACGACAGCCTTCTAATGAAAAACTGTTTTTT. It is translated as CASSSRQPSNEKLFF. The gene calls are TRBV28 and TRBJ1-4, with D possibly matching TRBD1 (5 bases). Per the germline V gene, CDR1 is MDHEN and CDR2 is SYDVKM. V lost 4 bases and J 3 bases, leaving 12 bases between the germline ends. The CDR3 loop spans 15 amino acids.

This rearrangement joins TRBV12-3 or TRBV12-4 to TRBJ2-2; tentative D call: TRBD2 (5 bases). The CDR3 is 12 amino acids. V lost 6 bases and J 3 bases, leaving 5 bases between the germline ends. CDR3 residues: CASRRDTGELFF. For the CDR3, the DNA is TGTGCCAGCAGGCGGGACACCGGGGAGCTGTTTTTT.

V and J are TRBV19 and TRBJ1-1; 12 bases fit TRBD1. Germline V gives CDR1 LNHDA, CDR2 SQIVND (reference sequence). The CDR3 loop spans 12 amino acids. The V gene end was trimmed by 6 bases and the J gene end by 8 bases; junction bases not matched to a gene: 1. The CDR3 region has the DNA TGTGCCAGTAGGGGACAGGGGGCCGAAGCTTTCTTT. This sequence encodes CASRGQGAEAFF.

The chain combines TRBV3-1 (or the pseudogene TRBV3-2) with TRBJ2-3; a weak D match, TRBD2 (6 bases). From germline, CDR1 is LGHDT and CDR2 YNNKEL (reference sequence). Trimming pared 5 bases from V and 6 bases from J, leaving 24 bases between. This CDR3 spans 17 amino acids. CDR3: CASSAQSPTVGGDTQYF. The CDR3 DNA reads as TGTGCCAGCAGCGCACAAAGCCCTACAGTCGGGGGTGATACGCAGTATTTT.

V and J are TRBV30 and TRBJ2-1; 7 nucleotides match TRBD2. The V and J ends lost 1 base and 4 bases, in that order; junction bases with no gene match: 7. The CDR3 has 15 residues. Germline lookup yields CDR1 GTSNPN and CDR2 SVGIG (reference sequence). CDR3 residues: CAWSARLAAYNEQFF. The CDR3, as DNA: TGTGCCTGGAGTGCGCGCCTAGCGGCTTACAATGAGCAGTTCTTC. Supplemented by reference TRBV30 and TRBJ2-1, the full variable domain reads SQTIHQWPATLVQPVGSPLSLECTVEGTSNPNLYWYRQAAGRGLQLLFYSVGIGQISSEVPQNLSASRPQDRQFILSSKKLLLSDSGFYLCAWSARLAAYNEQFFGPGTRLTVL.

V is TRBV4-3 and J is TRBJ1-5, with 11 bases identical to TRBD1. The V gene end was trimmed by 4 bases and the J gene end by 1 base; junction bases not matched to a gene: 9. Germline CDR1 LGHNA, CDR2 YSLEER. The CDR3 sequence is 18 residues long. The DNA for the CDR3 is TGCGCCAGCAGCCTTGGGACAGGGGGAGGGTTGAGCAATCAGCCCCAGCATTTT. This gives the protein CASSLGTGGGLSNQPQHF.

The chain is built from TRBV7-2 and TRBJ2-1; TRBD2 agrees at 11 bases. This CDR3 comprises 17 residues. Germline V gives CDR1 SGHTA, CDR2 FQGNSA. The ends lost 5 bases at V and 9 bases at J; junction bases unmatched: 15. This chain's CDR3 is CASSPIAGGPRGGEQFF. The CDR3 nucleotides are TGTGCCAGCAGCCCCATAGCGGGGGGGCCTCGGGGAGGTGAGCAGTTCTTC.

The chain is built from TRBV5-4 and TRBJ2-1; TRBD1 aligns across 9 bases. The ends lost 0 bases at V and 5 bases at J; junction bases unmatched: 6. This CDR3 region has 16 residues. Per germline, CDR1 SGHNT and CDR2 YYREEE (reference sequence). CDR3 sequence reads: CASSLGPGTGNNEQFF. The DNA of the CDR3 is TGTGCCAGCAGCTTGGGGCCCGGGACAGGGAACAATGAGCAGTTCTTC.

This chain links TRBV11-2 with TRBJ1-1, with unresolved D. This CDR3 has 13 amino acids. Trimming pared 6 bases from V and 6 bases from J, leaving 14 bases between. Germline values: CDR1 SGHAT, CDR2 FQNNGV. CDR3: CASRTPGAAEAFF. The CDR3 DNA is TGTGCCAGCAGGACGCCCGGAGCCGCTGAAGCTTTCTTT.

The chain has TRBV25-1 and TRBJ1-1; 10 bases map to TRBD1. CDR3 length equals 15 residues. Germline V gene data show CDR1 as MGHDK and CDR2 as SYGVNS. V gave up 6 bases and J gave up 0 bases; unmatched junction bases: 4. In DNA, the CDR3 is TGTGCCAGCAGACGGACAGGGGGACTGAACACTGAAGCTTTCTTT. As protein: CASRRTGGLNTEAFF.

The chain joins TRBV24-1 to TRBJ2-5; the match to TRBD2 covers 11 bases. The CDR3 length is 20 residues. Unmatched junction bases numbered 18, after V lost 5 bases and J lost 2 bases. Germline lookup yields CDR1 KGHDR and CDR2 SFDVKD. CDR3 bases: TGTGCCACCAGTGCCTACCGGAGGGCTAGCGGGGGGCCTCAACAAGAGACCCAGTACTTC. The encoded protein is CATSAYRRASGGPQQETQYF.

The rearrangement links TRBV19 to TRBJ2-7; the D gene is possibly TRBD1 (7 bases). Per germline, CDR1 LNHDA and CDR2 SQIVND (reference sequence). Trimming took off 7 bases at V and 4 bases at J, with 20 bases between the two ends. The CDR3 covers 15 residues. In nucleotides, the CDR3 is TGTGCCAGTATGGAGGGGGCAGGGAGCAAATACGAGCAGTACTTC. It translates to CASMEGAGSKYEQYF. Filled out from reference TRBV19 and TRBJ2-7, the complete variable domain reads DGGITQSPKYLFRKEGQNVTLSCEQNLNHDAMYWYRQDPGQGLRLIYYSQIVNDFQKGDIAEGYSVSREKKESFPLTVTSAQKNPTAFYLCASMEGAGSKYEQYFGPGTRLTVT.

The rearrangement links TRBV18 to TRBJ2-5; D gene unclear. V was cut by 3 bases and J by 5 bases, with 10 bases left in between. CDR3 length: 13 residues. In germline, CDR1 is KGHSH, CDR2 LQKENI. CDR3 in DNA: TGTGCCAGCTCACCTCCGCTAGTGGAGACCCAGTACTTC. Translation gives CASSPPLVETQYF. Based on the CDR3 plus reference TRBV18 and TRBJ2-5, the full variable domain is NAGVMQNPRHLVRRRGQEARLRCSPMKGHSHVYWYRQLPEEGLKFMVYLQKENIIDESGMPKERFSAEFPKEGPSILRIQQVVRGDSAAYFCASSPPLVETQYFGPGTRLLVL.

The DNA for the CDR3 is TGTGCCAGCAGCTTAGAAACGGGAACCCACGAGCAGTACTTC. It encodes CASSLETGTHEQYF. V and J are TRBV7-9 and TRBJ2-7, with D perhaps matching TRBD2 (5 bases). V was pared by 1 base and J by 5 bases, with 12 bases between. The germline V gene has CDR1 SEHNR and CDR2 FQNEAQ (reference sequence). This CDR3 is 14 amino acids long. Based on the CDR3 plus reference TRBV7-9 and TRBJ2-7, the full variable domain is DTGVSQNPRHKITKRGQNVTFRCDPISEHNRLYWYRQTLGQGPEFLTYFQNEAQLEKSRLLSDRFSAERPKGSFSTLEIQRTEQGDSAMYLCASSLETGTHEQYFGPGTRLTVT.

The chain recombines TRBV6-6 with TRBJ2-1; maybe TRBD1 (6 bases). Trimming cost V 7 bases and J 7 bases, with 20 bases left between them. Per the germline V gene, CDR1 is MNHNY and CDR2 is SVGAGI (reference sequence). CDR3 length equals 15 residues. The chain's CDR3 is CASTPDRRRGNEQFF. As DNA, the CDR3 is TGTGCCAGCACCCCGGACAGACGTCGAGGGAATGAGCAGTTCTTC.

The CDR3: CASSLAGAYTDTQYF. The CDR3 bases are TGTGCCAGCAGTTTAGCGGGGGCCTACACAGATACGCAGTATTTT. The chain carries TRBV28 and TRBJ2-3; D possibly corresponds to TRBD2 (7 bases). V was trimmed by 2 bases and J by 2 bases, leaving 11 bases between them. Looked up from germline, CDR1 is MDHEN and CDR2 is SYDVKM. The CDR3 length is 15 residues.

The chain joins TRBV9 to TRBJ2-1, with D possibly matching TRBD1 (5 bases). CDR3 length: 15 residues. Between the trimmed V and J ends, which lost 1 base and 6 bases, there was a span of 14 bases. Germline CDR1 is SGDLS and CDR2 is YYNGEE. Here the CDR3 reads CASSVWGLESNEQFF. CDR3 bases: TGTGCCAGCAGCGTATGGGGCCTGGAGAGCAATGAGCAGTTCTTC. The full variable domain, completed using reference TRBV9 and TRBJ2-1, is DSGVTQTPKHLITATGQRVTLRCSPRSGDLSVYWYQQSLDQGLQFLIQYYNGEERAKGNILERFSAQQFPDLHSELNLSSLELGDSALYFCASSVWGLESNEQFFGPGTRLTVL.

The V call is TRBV28, the J call TRBJ1-1; a possible D gene is TRBD1 (6 bases). CDR1 MDHEN and CDR2 SYDVKM come from the germline V gene. CDR3 size: 14 residues. V was clipped by 0 bases and J by 5 bases, with 10 bases between them. In nucleotides, the CDR3 is TGTGCCAGCAGTTTATGGGGGACAACTACTGAAGCTTTCTTT. Translation gives CASSLWGTTTEAFF.

CDR3 DNA: TGTGCCAGCTCACGAACTGACAGGGTGGGCACAGATACGCAGTATTTT. Protein: CASSRTDRVGTDTQYF. The V call is TRBV18, the J call TRBJ2-3, with TRBD1 matching 7 bases. V lost 4 bases, J lost 1 base, and 8 bases stayed unmatched. This CDR3 spans 16 amino acids. CDR1 is KGHSH, CDR2 LQKENI, per germline.

This chain connects TRBV7-9 to TRBJ1-2; 7 bases are a match to TRBD1. The germline V gene has CDR1 SEHNR and CDR2 FQNEAQ (reference sequence). The CDR3 length is 13 residues. V trimming: 5 bases; J trimming: 6 bases; junction bases outside the gene matches: 6. The CDR3 protein is CASSLDRNDGYTF. Here the CDR3 DNA reads TGTGCCAGCAGCCTGGACAGGAACGATGGCTACACCTTC.

This clone occurred a few times. The CDR3 DNA is TGTGCCAGCAGCCCGCGGGACAGGGAGGTTGAAAAACTGTTTTTT. Its translation is CASSPRDREVEKLFF. The chain recombines TRBV7-9 with TRBJ1-4, with 9 bases lining up with TRBD1. The germline gives CDR1 SEHNR, CDR2 FQNEAQ (reference sequence). The CDR3 spans 15 residues. V shed 5 bases, J shed 7 bases, and the junction held 8 bases outside the gene matches.

This clone was found once. This rearrangement joins TRBV5-4 to TRBJ2-6, with TRBD2 identical over 11 bases. Germline CDR1 is SGHNT and CDR2 is YYREEE (reference sequence). The CDR3 loop spans 17 amino acids. V was clipped by 5 bases and J by 2 bases; unmatched bases: 6. The CDR3, as DNA: TGTGCCAGCAGAACTAGCGGGAGTGGGGCTGGGGCCAACGTCCTGACTTTC. Residues: CASRTSGSGAGANVLTF.

The rearrangement uses TRBV25-1 and TRBJ1-2, with a tentative D call TRBD1 (5 bases). V was cut by 4 bases and J by 6 bases, with 12 bases left in between. Germline CDR1 and CDR2: MGHDK and SYGVNS. The CDR3 length is 13 residues. CDR3 loop: CASSAGRRDGYTF. The CDR3 DNA sequence: TGTGCCAGCAGTGCAGGGCGACGGGATGGCTACACCTTC.